This entry concerns a single T cell receptor beta chain. As yet, its antigen is unknown. From germline, CDR1 is SGHNT and CDR2 YENEEA. This CDR3 has 17 residues. With 5 bases clipped from V and 1 base from J, the junction kept 8 bases outside the gene matches. This specimen comes from a study of Tregs in tolerant kidney transplant recipients. The nonmyeloablative bone marrow transplants came from related graft donors, with transient mixed chimerism. CD4+CD25+CD127- Tregs, CD4+CD25- non-Tregs, CD4 and CD8 cells were sorted. Using immunoSEQ multiplex PCR, the repertoire was profiled, and TCRdb retains in-frame clones only, with some absent. This sample has about 50,000 clones, with around nine tenths found just once. Overall study results and limits: Activated donor B cell expansion appeared to reveal the most relevant donor-specific TCRbeta repertoire. Validation in larger populations is needed because few patients were studied. Biological reproducibility was not directly addressed, but technical replication error appeared minimal.

The sequenced sample was CD8+ T cells from blood (PBMCs), obtained 12 months after the transplant. The J gene is TRBJ1-6, the V gene TRBV11-3; 7 positions match TRBD1. The TCR was taken from a human patient who received a combined kidney and bone marrow transplant. Certain T cells may be donor cells from the graft. The CDR3 DNA reads TGTGCCAGCAGCAGAGGACAGGACCGTTCCTATAATTCACCCCTCCACTTT. Translating gives CASSRGQDRSYNSPLHF. Drawing the rest from reference TRBV11-3 and TRBJ1-6, the complete variable domain is EAGVVQSPRYKIIEKKQPVAFWCNPISGHNTLYWYLQNLGQGPELLIRYENEEAVDDSQLPKDRFSAERLKGVDSTLKIQPAELGDSAVYLCASSRGQDRSYNSPLHFGNGTRLTVT.